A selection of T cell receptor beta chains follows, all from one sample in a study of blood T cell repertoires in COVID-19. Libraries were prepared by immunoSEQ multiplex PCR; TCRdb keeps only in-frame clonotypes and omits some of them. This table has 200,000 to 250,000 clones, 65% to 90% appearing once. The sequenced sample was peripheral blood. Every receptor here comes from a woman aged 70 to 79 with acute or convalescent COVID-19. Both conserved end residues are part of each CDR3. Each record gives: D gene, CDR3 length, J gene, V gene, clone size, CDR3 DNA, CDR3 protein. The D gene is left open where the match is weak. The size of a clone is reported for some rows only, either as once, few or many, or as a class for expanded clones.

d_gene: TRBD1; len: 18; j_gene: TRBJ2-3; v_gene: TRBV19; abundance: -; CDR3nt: TGTGCCAGTAGTAGATCCTGGACAGGGAGGTCGATTGGTTATACGCAGTATTTT; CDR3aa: CASSRSWTGRSIGYTQYF
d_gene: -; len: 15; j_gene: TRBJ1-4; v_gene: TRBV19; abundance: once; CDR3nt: TGTGCCAGTAGTATAGGTAGAAGAACTAATGAAAAACTGTTTTTT; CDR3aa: CASSIGRRTNEKLFF
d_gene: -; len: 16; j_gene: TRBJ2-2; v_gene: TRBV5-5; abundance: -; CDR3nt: TGTGCCAGCAGCTTAGTGAGGCTTAGGAACACCGGGGAGCTGTTTTTT; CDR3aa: CASSLVRLRNTGELFF
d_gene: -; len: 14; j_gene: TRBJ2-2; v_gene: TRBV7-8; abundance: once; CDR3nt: TGTGCCAGCAGCCATCGGACAGCTCGCGGGGAGCTGTTTTTT; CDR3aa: CASSHRTARGELFF
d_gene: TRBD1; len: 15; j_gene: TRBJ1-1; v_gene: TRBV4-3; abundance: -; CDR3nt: TGCGCCAGCAGCCAAAAGCCCCAGGGGGGAGCTGAAGCTTTCTTT; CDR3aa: CASSQKPQGGAEAFF
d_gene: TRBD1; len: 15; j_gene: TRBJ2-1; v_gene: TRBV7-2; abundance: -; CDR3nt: TGTGCCAGCAGCTTAAGGACAGGGGGAGGGATTGAGCAGTTCTTC; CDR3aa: CASSLRTGGGIEQFF
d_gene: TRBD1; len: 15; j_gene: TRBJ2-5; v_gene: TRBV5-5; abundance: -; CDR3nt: TGTGCCAGCAGCTCACCGGGACAGGGTAAAGAGACCCAGTACTTC; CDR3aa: CASSSPGQGKETQYF
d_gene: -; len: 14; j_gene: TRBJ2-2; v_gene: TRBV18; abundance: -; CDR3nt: TGTGCCAGCTCTACTACGACGAACACCGGGGAGCTGTTTTTT; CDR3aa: CASSTTTNTGELFF
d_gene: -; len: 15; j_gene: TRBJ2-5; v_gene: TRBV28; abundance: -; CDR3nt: TGTGCCAGCAGTTTACCGGTGGGAGATCAAGAGACCCAGTACTTC; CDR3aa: CASSLPVGDQETQYF
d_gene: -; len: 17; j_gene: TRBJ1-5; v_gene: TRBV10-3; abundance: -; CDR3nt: TGTGCCATCAGTGAGTCCCCCTGGGGGGGATCATATCAGCCCCAGCATTTT; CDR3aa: CAISESPWGGSYQPQHF
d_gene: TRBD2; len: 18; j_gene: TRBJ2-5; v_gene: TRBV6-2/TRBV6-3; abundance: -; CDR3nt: TGTGCCAGCAGTTACCGGCACGGACTAGCGGGGGGAGGGGAGACCCAGTACTTC; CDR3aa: CASSYRHGLAGGGETQYF
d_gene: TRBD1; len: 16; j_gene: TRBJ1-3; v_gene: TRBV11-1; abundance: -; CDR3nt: TGTGCCAGCAGCTTGGGCTCGGGACAGAGAGGAAACACCATATATTTT; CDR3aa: CASSLGSGQRGNTIYF
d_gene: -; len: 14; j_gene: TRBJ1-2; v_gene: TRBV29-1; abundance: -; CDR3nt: TGCAGCGCCGCAACAGGGTCTCTTAACTATGGCTACACCTTC; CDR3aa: CSAATGSLNYGYTF
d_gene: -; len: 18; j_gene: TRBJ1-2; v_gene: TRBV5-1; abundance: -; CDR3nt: TGCGCCAGCAGCTCCTCTCGACAAAGGGCGGAGGATGACTATGGCTACACCTTC; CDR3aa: CASSSSRQRAEDDYGYTF
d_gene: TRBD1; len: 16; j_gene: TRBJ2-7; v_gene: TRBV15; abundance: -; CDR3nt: TGTGCCACCAGCAGAGGGACCGGGACAGGGGGCTACGAGCAGTACTTC; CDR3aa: CATSRGTGTGGYEQYF
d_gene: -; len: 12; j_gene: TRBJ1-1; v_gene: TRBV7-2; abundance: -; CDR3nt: TGTGCCAGCAGCTCGGTCGGCACTGAAGCTTTCTTT; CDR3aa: CASSSVGTEAFF
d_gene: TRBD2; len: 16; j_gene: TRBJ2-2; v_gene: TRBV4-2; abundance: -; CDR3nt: TGTGCCAGCAGCCCAACTAGCGCTCAGAACACCGGGGAGCTGTTTTTT; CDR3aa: CASSPTSAQNTGELFF
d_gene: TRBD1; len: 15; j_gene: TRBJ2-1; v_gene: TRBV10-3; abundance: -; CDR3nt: TGTGCCATCAGTGAAAGACAGGGGGCGTACAATGAGCAGTTCTTC; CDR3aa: CAISERQGAYNEQFF
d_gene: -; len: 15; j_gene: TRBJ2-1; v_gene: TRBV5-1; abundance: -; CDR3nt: TGCGCCAGCACCGCCTCGTCGGGGTATCGGAATGAGCAGTTCTTC; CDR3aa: CASTASSGYRNEQFF
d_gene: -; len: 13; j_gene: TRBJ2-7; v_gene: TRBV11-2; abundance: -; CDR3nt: TGTGCCAGCAGCTCACGATTGGAGTACGAGCAGTACTTC; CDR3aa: CASSSRLEYEQYF
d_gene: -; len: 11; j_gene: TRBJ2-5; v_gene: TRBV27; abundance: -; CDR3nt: TGTGCCAGCAGCAGTAAAGAGACCCAGTACTTC; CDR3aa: CASSSKETQYF
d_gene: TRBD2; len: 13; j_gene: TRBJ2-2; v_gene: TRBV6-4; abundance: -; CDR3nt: TGTGCCGCCAAGGCGGGGGACACCGGGGAGCTGTTTTTT; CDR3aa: CAAKAGDTGELFF
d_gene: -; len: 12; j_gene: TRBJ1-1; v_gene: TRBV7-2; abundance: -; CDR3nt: TGTGCCAGCACCCCAGGGTCGTCTGAAGCTTTCTTT; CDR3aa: CASTPGSSEAFF
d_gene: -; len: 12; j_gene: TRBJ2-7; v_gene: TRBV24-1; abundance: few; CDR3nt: TGTGCCACCAGTGACGGGATGAACGAGCAGTACTTC; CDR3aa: CATSDGMNEQYF
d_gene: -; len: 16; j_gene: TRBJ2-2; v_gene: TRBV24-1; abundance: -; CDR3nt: TGTGCCACCAGTGGCTTAGGCAGGGCGAACACCGGGGAGCTGTTTTTT; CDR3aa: CATSGLGRANTGELFF
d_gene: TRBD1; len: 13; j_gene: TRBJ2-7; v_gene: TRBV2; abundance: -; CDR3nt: TGTGCCAGCATAGGACAGGACAACTACGAGCAGTACTTC; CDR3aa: CASIGQDNYEQYF
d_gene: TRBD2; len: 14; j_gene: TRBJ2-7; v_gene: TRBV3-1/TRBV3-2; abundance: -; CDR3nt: TGTGCCAGCAGTCTTATAGCGGGGACCTACGAGCAGTACTTC; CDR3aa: CASSLIAGTYEQYF
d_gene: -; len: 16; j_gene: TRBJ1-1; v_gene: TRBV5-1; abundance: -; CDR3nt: TGCGCCAGCAGCCCCCACTTTGGAGCAGTGAACACTGAAGCTTTCTTT; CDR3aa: CASSPHFGAVNTEAFF
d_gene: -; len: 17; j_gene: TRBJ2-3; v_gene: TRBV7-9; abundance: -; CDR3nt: TGTGCCAGCAGCCCCCCGACAGGGAGGCATAGCACAGATACGCAGTATTTT; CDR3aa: CASSPPTGRHSTDTQYF
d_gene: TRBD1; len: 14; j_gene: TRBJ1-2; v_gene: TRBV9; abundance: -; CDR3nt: TGTGCCAGCAGCGTGACAGGGGGAAACTATGGCTACACCTTC; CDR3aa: CASSVTGGNYGYTF
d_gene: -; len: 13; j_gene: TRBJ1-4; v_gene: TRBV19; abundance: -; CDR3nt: TGTGCCAGTACCCCTCAGGGGTATGAAAAACTGTTTTTT; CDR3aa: CASTPQGYEKLFF
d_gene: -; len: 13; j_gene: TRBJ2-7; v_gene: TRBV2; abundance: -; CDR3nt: TGTGCCAGCAGTGAAAATGGGGACTGGGAGCAGTACTTC; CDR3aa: CASSENGDWEQYF
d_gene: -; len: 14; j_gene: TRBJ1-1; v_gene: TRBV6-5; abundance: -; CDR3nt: TGTGCCAGCAGTTGGGGGGGGAAAGGAACTGAAGCTTTCTTT; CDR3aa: CASSWGGKGTEAFF
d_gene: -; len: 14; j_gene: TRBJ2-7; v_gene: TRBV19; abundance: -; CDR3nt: TGTGCCAGTAGTTCCCAACGGGGGAGCTACGAGCAGTACTTC; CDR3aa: CASSSQRGSYEQYF
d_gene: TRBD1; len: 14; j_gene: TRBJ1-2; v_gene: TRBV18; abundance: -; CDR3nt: TGTGCCAGCTCACTGGACAGGGGTGACTATGGCTACACCTTC; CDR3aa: CASSLDRGDYGYTF
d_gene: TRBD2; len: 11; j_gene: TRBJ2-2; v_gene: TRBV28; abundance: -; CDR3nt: TGTGCGGGAGGGGCTACCGGGGAGCTGTTTTTT; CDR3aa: CAGGATGELFF